The 31 T cell receptor beta chains in this list originate from one sample, sequenced in a study of cytomegalovirus exposure and HLA in healthy donors. This PCR relied on a set of 60 Vbeta primers and 13 Jbeta primers. The protocol was immunoSEQ multiplex PCR, while the TCRdb copy is restricted to in-frame clones and leaves out a portion. This sample yields 180,000 or so clones, of which approximately 81% are seen a single time; about 2.2% belongs to the top ten. The sample comprised PBMCs. These receptors all stem from a woman aged 45-65 years in good health and CMV-seronegative.

The rearrangement links TRBV20-1 to TRBJ1-1; D ambiguous. This CDR3 is built from 11 residues. Looked up from germline, CDR1 is DFQATT and CDR2 is SNEGSKA (reference sequence). V lost 3 bases and J lost 4, with 6 bases in between. CDR3 residues: CSASIVTEAFF. Here the CDR3 DNA reads TGCAGTGCTAGTATCGTCACTGAAGCTTTCTTT.

J is TRBJ2-1 and V is TRBV15, with no clear D. Germline loops: CDR1 LNHNV, CDR2 YYDKDF (reference sequence). This CDR3 is 13 amino acids long. Trimming took 5 bases from V and 6 from J, leaving 11 bases between them. CDR3 amino acids: CATSSRVLNEQFF. As DNA, the CDR3 is TGTGCCACCAGCTCCCGGGTCCTCAATGAGCAGTTCTTC.

V gene TRBV7-9 combines with J gene TRBJ2-1, with 10 positions matching TRBD1. The junction had 7 bases not matched to a gene; V was cut back by 5 bases and J by 15 bases. CDR3 size: 12 residues. Germline V gives CDR1 SEHNR, CDR2 FQNEAQ (reference sequence). Written as DNA, the CDR3 is TGTGCCAGCAGCGCTCGGGACAGGGGCGCGTTCTTC. It codes for CASSARDRGAFF.

V gene TRBV7-2 combines with J gene TRBJ1-4, with 8 bases matching TRBD1. With V trimmed by 5 bases and J by 5 bases, 4 bases remained unmatched. Germline values: CDR1 SGHTA, CDR2 FQGNSA. This CDR3 has 14 amino acids. CDR3 DNA sequence: TGTGCCAGCAGCCGCAGGGGGCTGAATGAAAAACTGTTTTTT. Its translation is CASSRRGLNEKLFF.

This clone was seen only a few times. The rearrangement uses TRBV29-1 and TRBJ2-7; the D gene is possibly TRBD1 (6 bases). The CDR3 extends over 13 amino acids. CDR1 is SQVTM, CDR2 ANQGSEA, per germline. Trimming took 4 bases from V and 2 from J, leaving 12 bases between them. The CDR3 sequence is CSVGGQQAYEQYF. CDR3 in DNA: TGCAGCGTTGGGGGACAACAAGCCTACGAGCAGTACTTC.

V usage is TRBV7-9 and J usage is TRBJ2-3; 7 bases fit TRBD1. CDR1 SEHNR and CDR2 FQNEAQ come from the germline V gene (reference sequence). This CDR3 contains 15 residues. Unmatched junction bases numbered 10, after V lost 7 bases and J lost 3 bases. The CDR3 DNA reads TGTGCCAGCAACAGACAGGGCCAGGTTACAGATACGCAGTATTTT. Its translation is CASNRQGQVTDTQYF. The variable domain in full, with the rest retrieved from reference TRBV7-9 and TRBJ2-3, is DTGVSQNPRHKITKRGQNVTFRCDPISEHNRLYWYRQTLGQGPEFLTYFQNEAQLEKSRLLSDRFSAERPKGSFSTLEIQRTEQGDSAMYLCASNRQGQVTDTQYFGPGTRLTVL.

In this sample, this clone turned up once. The gene calls are TRBV30 and TRBJ1-4; maybe TRBD1 (5 bases). The CDR3 totals 14 residues. Trimming cost V 1 base and J 11 bases, with 17 bases left between them. Germline V gene sequence: CDR1 GTSNPN, CDR2 SVGIG (reference sequence). The CDR3: CAWSEWLSSGKLFF. The CDR3 DNA reads as TGTGCCTGGAGTGAGTGGCTCTCTTCAGGGAAACTGTTTTTT.

The chain employs TRBV4-2 and TRBJ2-7; D unclear. CDR1 and CDR2 from the germline V gene are LGHNA and YNFKEQ. Trimming took 0 bases from V and 5 from J, leaving 8 bases between them. The CDR3 runs to 13 residues. The CDR3 reads CASSQEQYDEQYF. The CDR3 DNA follows: TGTGCCAGCAGCCAAGAACAGTACGACGAGCAGTACTTC.

Notes on this clone: The junction shows a germline mismatch at one end, possibly a read error. The chain recombines TRBV15 with TRBJ2-7; a weak D match, TRBD2 (5 bases). Germline CDR1 reads LNHNV; CDR2 reads YYDKDF (reference sequence). This CDR3 has 12 residues. CDR3 DNA: TGTGCCACCAGCAGAGCCGACGGGAATTACCACTTC. Translated: CATSRADGNYHF.

To note about this clone: The junction and the germline gene differ at one end; a read error may be behind it. The J gene is TRBJ1-2, the V gene TRBV7-9, with D hard to call. This CDR3 comprises 12 residues. Germline assignment: CDR1 SEHNR and CDR2 FQNEAQ (reference sequence). In DNA form, the CDR3 reads TGTTCCAGCAGAGGTACGGGTTATGGCTACACCTTC. Translated, it gives CSSRGTGYGYTF.

The DNA of the CDR3 is TGTGCCAGCAGCCAGACCGGGGCAGATACGCAGTATTTT. It encodes CASSQTGADTQYF. The rearrangement joins TRBV5-6 to TRBJ2-3, with TRBD2 as a possible D gene (5 bases). This CDR3 has 13 amino acids. With 4 bases removed from V and 4 bases from J, the gap between germline ends came to 10 bases. Looked up from germline, CDR1 is SGHDT and CDR2 is YYEEEE.

The chain carries TRBV6-1 and TRBJ2-7, with no clear D. The germline gives CDR1 MNHNS, CDR2 SASEGT. The CDR3 is made up of 15 amino acids. The ends were cut back, 4 bases at V and 0 bases at J, with 13 bases in the middle. The DNA of the CDR3 is TGTGCCAGCAGTGCCCCCGCCGCGGTCTCCTACGAGCAGTACTTC. It specifies CASSAPAAVSYEQYF.

This rearrangement joins TRBV6-5 to TRBJ1-1; tentative D call: TRBD1 (5 bases). The CDR3 runs to 15 residues. V gave up 5 bases and J gave up 1 base, with 14 bases separating them. CDR1 and CDR2 from the germline V gene are MNHEY and SVGAGI. The CDR3 region is CASSPVATGNTEAFF. CDR3 nucleotide sequence: TGTGCCAGCAGTCCGGTCGCAACAGGGAACACTGAAGCTTTCTTT.

The chain employs TRBV7-8 and TRBJ1-1; TRBD1 might be the D (6 bases). The germline gives CDR1 SGHVS, CDR2 FQNEAQ. The CDR3 consists of 15 residues. Deletions cut 5 bases from V and 0 bases from J, with 13 bases between. This CDR3 reads CASSQRDNLNTEAFF. The CDR3 bases are TGTGCCAGCAGCCAAAGGGACAACCTGAACACTGAAGCTTTCTTT.

V usage is TRBV5-1 and J usage is TRBJ2-3, with a tentative D call TRBD2 (6 bases). Germline V lookup: CDR1 SGHRS, CDR2 YFSETQ. Between the trimmed V and J ends, which lost 2 bases and 0 bases, there was a span of 13 bases. The CDR3 totals 16 residues. CDR3 protein: CASSLSGVASTDTQYF. In nucleotides, the CDR3 is TGCGCCAGCAGCTTATCGGGGGTAGCTAGCACAGATACGCAGTATTTT.

This sequence joins TRBV19 and TRBJ1-1, with a weak D call TRBD1 (5 bases). The V end was cut by 3 bases, the J end by 10 bases, with 9 bases between. Per the germline V gene, CDR1 is LNHDA and CDR2 is SQIVND (reference sequence). This CDR3 is 11 amino acids long. CDR3 amino acids: CASSIQGAAFF. In nucleotides, the CDR3 is TGTGCCAGTAGTATTCAGGGTGCAGCTTTCTTT.

This clone was seen once. The rearrangement joins TRBV29-1 to TRBJ2-5; 7 bases fit TRBD1. The ends lost 6 bases at V and 2 bases at J; junction bases unmatched: 3. CDR1 SQVTM and CDR2 ANQGSEA come from the germline V gene. This CDR3 is 12 amino acids long. The CDR3 DNA sequence: TGCAGCGTGGCAGGGGGTCAAGAGACCCAGTACTTC. It is translated as CSVAGGQETQYF.

The chain combines TRBV25-1 with TRBJ2-3, with TRBD2 identical over 9 bases. V was pared by 7 bases and J by 1 base, with 6 bases of the junction left unmatched. The CDR3 has 15 residues. Looked up from germline, CDR1 is MGHDK and CDR2 is SYGVNS. The DNA of the CDR3 is TGTGCCAGCAAGGTCAGCGGGGGGCGCACAGATACGCAGTATTTT. Encoded protein: CASKVSGGRTDTQYF.

This rearrangement joins TRBV19 to TRBJ2-1; D is ambiguous. The V end lost 5 bases, the J end lost 6 bases, and 14 bases lay between the germline ends. This CDR3 region has 14 residues. CDR1 and CDR2 (germline): LNHDA, SQIVND (reference sequence). DNA for the CDR3: TGTGCCAGTAGTCCCCTCCCCCGGAGCAATGAGCAGTTCTTC. It specifies CASSPLPRSNEQFF.

The chain has TRBV7-8 and TRBJ2-2, with a weak D call TRBD2 (5 bases). This CDR3 spans 17 amino acids. The ends were cut back, 1 base at V and 5 bases at J, with 17 bases in the middle. Germline CDR1 reads SGHVS; CDR2 reads FQNEAQ. This CDR3 is CASSLVIGGIQTGELFF. In DNA, the CDR3 is TGTGCCAGCAGCTTAGTTATAGGAGGTATTCAGACCGGGGAGCTGTTTTTT.

This clone was detected a few times. The junction does not match germline at one end; this may be a read error. The chain joins TRBV13 to TRBJ2-7, with TRBD1 matching over 8 bases. There are 14 residues in the CDR3. Germline CDR1 and CDR2: PRHDT and FYEKMQ (reference sequence). DNA of the CDR3: TGTGCCAGCAGCATAGGACAGGGAACCCACGAGCAGTACTTC. The encoded protein is CASSIGQGTHEQYF.

This chain's CDR3 is CASSPLGLDAYEQYF. The DNA for the CDR3 is TGTGCCAGCAGCCCTCTGGGACTAGACGCCTACGAGCAGTACTTC. This chain joins TRBV11-2 and TRBJ2-7; 8 bases line up with TRBD2. Germline CDR1 and CDR2: SGHAT and FQNNGV. The CDR3 runs 15 residues. Losses at the gene ends were 5 bases for V and 2 bases for J; bases not matched to a gene: 8.

Only a few counts were recorded for this clone. The genes are TRBV19 and TRBJ1-2, with D maybe TRBD1 (5 bases). V was shortened by 2 bases and J by 2 bases, with 15 bases between the two germline ends. The CDR3 runs to 16 residues. The germline gives CDR1 LNHDA, CDR2 SQIVND (reference sequence). CDR3 DNA: TGTGCCAGTAGTATAAGCGTTAGGTACAGGAACTATGGCTACACCTTC. Translation gives CASSISVRYRNYGYTF.

This chain joins TRBV19 and TRBJ2-7, with TRBD2 identical over 7 bases. CDR3 length equals 18 residues. Germline V lookup: CDR1 LNHDA, CDR2 SQIVND (reference sequence). Trimming cost V 0 bases and J 0 bases; bases outside gene matches: 11. The CDR3 protein is CASSIEPLAGVSSYEQYF. The CDR3, as DNA: TGTGCCAGTAGTATAGAACCTCTGGCGGGAGTGAGCTCCTACGAGCAGTACTTC. The full variable domain, completed using reference TRBV19 and TRBJ2-7, is DGGITQSPKYLFRKEGQNVTLSCEQNLNHDAMYWYRQDPGQGLRLIYYSQIVNDFQKGDIAEGYSVSREKKESFPLTVTSAQKNPTAFYLCASSIEPLAGVSSYEQYFGPGTRLTVT.

This chain links TRBV6-5 with TRBJ2-3; possibly TRBD2 for D (6 bases). With 8 bases removed from V and 5 bases from J, the gap between germline ends came to 20 bases. CDR1 and CDR2 (germline): MNHEY, SVGAGI. This CDR3 contains 15 residues. CDR3 nucleotides: TGTGCCAGCGGAGCCTTGGGGGTGGGGGGAGATACGCAGTATTTT. It yields the protein CASGALGVGGDTQYF.

V gene TRBV28 combines with J gene TRBJ2-4; possible D gene TRBD2, 6 bases. V lost 5 bases and J 0 bases, leaving 14 bases between the germline ends. This CDR3 comprises 16 residues. Looked up from germline, CDR1 is MDHEN and CDR2 is SYDVKM. CDR3 coding DNA: TGTGCCAGCAGTGAAGGCGGGGAAAGAGCCAAAAACATTCAGTACTTC. It translates to CASSEGGERAKNIQYF.

A few counts support this clone. The chain links TRBV19 to TRBJ2-1; perhaps TRBD1 as D (5 bases). Looked up from germline, CDR1 is LNHDA and CDR2 is SQIVND (reference sequence). This CDR3 is built from 14 residues. Trimming cost V 6 bases and J 7 bases, with 16 bases left between them. The DNA of the CDR3 is TGTGCCAGTAGCTGGGCCAGGGATAGTAATGAGCAGTTCTTC. Translation: CASSWARDSNEQFF.

The gene calls are TRBV18 and TRBJ2-1; D uncertain. Germline lookup yields CDR1 KGHSH and CDR2 LQKENI. Trimming cost V 3 bases and J 0 bases, with 18 bases left between them. The CDR3 loop spans 18 amino acids. For the CDR3, the DNA is TGTGCCAGCTCACCGCCCTATGGGCAGGTAAGCTCCTACAATGAGCAGTTCTTC. It translates to CASSPPYGQVSSYNEQFF.

The genes are TRBV9 and TRBJ2-2; the match to TRBD2 covers 8 bases. The V and J ends lost 0 bases and 8 bases, in that order; junction bases with no gene match: 6. Looked up from germline, CDR1 is SGDLS and CDR2 is YYNGEE. This CDR3 contains 15 residues. The CDR3 region has the DNA TGTGCCAGCAGCGTAGGATTCCAGCGGGGGGGGGAGCTGTTTTTT. Protein: CASSVGFQRGGELFF.

This clone appeared a few times. The CDR3 protein is CAISAADSRAFF. The CDR3 DNA is TGTGCCATCAGTGCCGCGGACAGCCGGGCTTTCTTT. This chain links TRBV10-3 with TRBJ1-1, with TRBD1 as a possible D gene (6 bases). This CDR3 has 12 amino acids. Trimming cost V 4 bases and J 11 bases, with 14 bases left between them. Germline CDR1 ENHRY, CDR2 SYGVKD.

This clone was seen more than once but under ten times. The chain carries TRBV28 and TRBJ2-4, with 13 bases that match TRBD2. Germline values: CDR1 MDHEN, CDR2 SYDVKM. V trimming: 6 bases; J trimming: 3 bases; junction bases outside the gene matches: 8. The CDR3 runs 17 residues. The CDR3 bases are TGTGCCAGCAGCCAAGGACTAGCGGGAGTGGGCAAAAACATTCAGTACTTC. It is translated as CASSQGLAGVGKNIQYF.